This T cell receptor beta chain derives from a study of PD-1 blockade in classical Hodgkin lymphoma. Broader study findings: Whoever responded completely had baseline diversity much like that seen in newly diagnosed patients. CD4+ TCR diversity rose significantly by C4D1, and CD8+ TCR diversity did not.

Notes on this clone: The antigen is unknown.

Generated by immunoSEQ multiplex PCR, the TCRdb table keeps only in-frame clones and is missing some. Of tens of thousands of clones in the sample, nearly 90% were seen once. With no exception, relapse followed autologous stem cell transplantation in all patients, and brentuximab vedotin exposure varied. Progressive disease, partial response or complete response was each patient's best response. Trimming left V 5 bases short and J 2 bases short, with 15 bases between. CDR1 and CDR2 from the germline V gene are MNHNY and SVGAGI (reference sequence). The CDR3 totals 15 residues. This clonotype was sampled from a human donor with classical Hodgkin lymphoma. The rearrangement joins TRBV6-6 to TRBJ1-2, with D uncertain. The specimen comprised peripheral blood mononuclear cells (PBMCs), sampled before the second cycle of nivolumab. The CDR3 nucleotides are TGTGCCAGCAGTCCATTTGTGGCAGGCAACTATGGCTACACCTTC. This sequence encodes CASSPFVAGNYGYTF.